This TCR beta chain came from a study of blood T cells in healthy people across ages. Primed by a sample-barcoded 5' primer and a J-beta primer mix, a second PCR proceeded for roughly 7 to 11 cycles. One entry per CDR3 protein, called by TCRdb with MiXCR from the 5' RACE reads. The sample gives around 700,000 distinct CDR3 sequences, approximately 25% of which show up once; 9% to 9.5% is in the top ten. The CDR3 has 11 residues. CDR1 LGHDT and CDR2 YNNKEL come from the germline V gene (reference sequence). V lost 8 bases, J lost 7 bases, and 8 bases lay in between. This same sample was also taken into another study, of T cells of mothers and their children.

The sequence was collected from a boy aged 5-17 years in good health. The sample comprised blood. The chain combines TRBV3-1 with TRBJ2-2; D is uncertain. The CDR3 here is CASGRDGELFF. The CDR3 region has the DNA TGTGCCAGCGGAAGAGACGGGGAGCTGTTTTTT.